The 12 T cell receptor beta chains given below trace back to one sample, sequenced in a study of T-cell reconstitution after alpha-beta-depleted transplantation in children. Researchers prepared the TCRbeta library using unique molecular identifiers, the study reports. TCRdb ran MiXCR on the PCR reads and lists one entry per CDR3 protein. Here the sample spans just over 950,000 distinct CDR3 sequences, about 29% being singletons. Specimen: PBMCs, mostly from graft donor cells, collected 360 days after TCRalphabeta/CD19-depleted stem cell transplant. The receptor source for this set is a boy under two years old who had a stem cell transplant for SCID, so the T cells may come from the graft donor.

The gene calls are TRBV29-1 and TRBJ2-1, with a tentative D call TRBD2 (7 bases). From germline, CDR1 is SQVTM and CDR2 ANQGSEA. The germline V and J ends were trimmed by 7 bases and 9 bases, with 16 bases remaining between them. The CDR3 runs 12 residues. CDR3 amino acids: CSAKRGEGEQFF. Written as DNA, the CDR3 is TGCAGCGCCAAAAGGGGGGAGGGTGAGCAGTTCTTC.

The chain is built from TRBV6-5 and TRBJ1-1; weak D call: TRBD1 (6 bases). V lost 6 bases and J lost 5, with 10 bases in between. CDR1 and CDR2 from the germline V gene are MNHEY and SVGAGI. The CDR3 extends over 12 amino acids. The CDR3 region has the DNA TGTGCCAGCAGCACAGGGAGGACTGAAGCTTTCTTT. Amino acid sequence: CASSTGRTEAFF.

This rearrangement joins TRBV10-3 to TRBJ2-7, with 7 positions matching TRBD1. J gave up 5 bases and V 6 bases, and 4 bases lay outside the gene matches. CDR3 length: 12 residues. Germline CDR1 reads ENHRY; CDR2 reads SYGVKD. In DNA form, the CDR3 reads TGTGCCATCAGGCGACAGGGAGACGAGCAGTACTTC. Protein product: CAIRRQGDEQYF.

The table lists this clonotype with a few counts. The CDR3 sequence is CASSYGETGANVLTF. In nucleotides, the CDR3 is TGTGCCAGCAGCTACGGGGAAACTGGGGCCAACGTCCTGACTTTC. This rearrangement joins TRBV5-8 to TRBJ2-6; the D gene is possibly TRBD2 (5 bases). V was pared by 3 bases and J by 2 bases, with 9 bases between. There are 15 residues in the CDR3. Germline CDR1 is SGHTS and CDR2 is YDEGEE.

This chain uses TRBV11-1 with TRBJ2-2; D might be TRBD1 or TRBD2, each matching 5 bases. Germline assignment: CDR1 SGHAT and CDR2 FQDESV (reference sequence). Trimming cost V 5 bases and J 2 bases, with 12 bases left between them. The CDR3 spans 15 residues. The CDR3 nucleotides read TGTGCCAGCAGCCCTTGGGGGAGAAACACCGGGGAGCTGTTTTTT. Encoded protein: CASSPWGRNTGELFF.

This chain joins TRBV4-1 and TRBJ1-1; D unresolved. V gave up 0 bases and J gave up 1 base, with 6 bases separating them. Germline V gives CDR1 MGHRA, CDR2 YSYEKL. The CDR3 is 14 residues long. CDR3 region: CASSQDGENTEAFF. CDR3 DNA: TGCGCCAGCAGCCAAGACGGTGAGAACACTGAAGCTTTCTTT.

V is TRBV19 and J is TRBJ1-2; 10 nucleotides agree with TRBD1. This CDR3 spans 14 amino acids. J gave up 6 bases and V 9 bases, and 10 bases lay outside the gene matches. Per the germline V gene, CDR1 is LNHDA and CDR2 is SQIVND (reference sequence). The CDR3 DNA is TGTGCCAGCCAAACGACAGGGGGCGCAGATGGCTACACCTTC. Translated: CASQTTGGADGYTF.

The rearrangement links TRBV7-9 to TRBJ2-3; D is ambiguous. V lost 5 bases and J lost 2, with 8 bases in between. Germline lookup yields CDR1 SEHNR and CDR2 FQNEAQ (reference sequence). The CDR3 sequence is 13 residues long. CDR3: CASSRPDTDTQYF. The CDR3 DNA reads TGTGCCAGCAGCAGACCGGACACAGATACGCAGTATTTT.

The J gene is TRBJ2-5, the V gene TRBV28, with a tentative D call TRBD2 (5 bases). Germline V CDR1 and CDR2: MDHEN, SYDVKM. CDR3 length equals 12 residues. V lost 6 bases and J lost 7, with 12 bases in between. CDR3 sequence (DNA): TGTGCCAGCAGCCCCGGGGTAGGGACCCAGTACTTC. This sequence encodes CASSPGVGTQYF.

This clonotype was seen a handful of times. V and J are TRBV25-1 and TRBJ1-1, with TRBD1 as a possible D gene (5 bases). The V and J ends lost 2 bases and 3 bases respectively, with 13 bases between them. This CDR3 comprises 15 residues. Germline V gene sequence: CDR1 MGHDK, CDR2 SYGVNS. The CDR3 nucleotides read TGTGCCAGCAGTGAAACCTCCGACAGTCACACTGAAGCTTTCTTT. It encodes CASSETSDSHTEAFF.

In its sample, this clonotype was seen a few times. The chain uses TRBV9 and TRBJ2-7, with TRBD2 identical over 9 bases. The V and J ends lost 0 bases and 5 bases, in that order; junction bases with no gene match: 9. The CDR3 runs 16 residues. The germline V gene encodes CDR1 SGDLS and CDR2 YYNGEE. For the CDR3, the DNA is TGTGCCAGCAGCGTAGATGGCGGGGGGGGTAGAAACGAGCAGTACTTC. Encoded protein: CASSVDGGGGRNEQYF.

This clonotype was seen only a few times. The rearrangement joins TRBV4-3 to TRBJ2-1, with 9 bases matching TRBD1. CDR3 length equals 18 residues. Germline V lookup: CDR1 LGHNA, CDR2 YSLEER. The J segment lost 0 bases and the V segment lost 0 bases, leaving 6 bases of the junction unmatched. The CDR3 spells CASSQDPTGGSSYNEQFF. The CDR3 DNA follows: TGCGCCAGCAGCCAAGACCCGACAGGGGGGAGCTCCTACAATGAGCAGTTCTTC.